This T cell receptor (beta chain) was obtained from a study of cytomegalovirus exposure and HLA in healthy donors. Study-level results: Rare TCR sequences predominated, though certain public TCRs were found in many donors. Under in vitro conditions, a few CMV-associated chains were confirmed as specific for CMV antigens. Some TCR beta chains (approximately 180 of them) were listed as cytomegalovirus-associated. It was reportedly the case that the classifier diagnosed cytomegalovirus status with high specificity and sensitivity.

The repertoire was sequenced with immunoSEQ multiplex PCR; TCRdb's copy has only in-frame clones and lacks some. The table includes 100,000 to 150,000 clones, 80% to 90% detected once. The CDR3 sequence is 16 residues long. Deletions cut 0 bases from V and 7 bases from J, with 16 bases between. CDR1 and CDR2 (germline): MGHRA, YSYEKL. Comments on this clone: The antigen is unknown.

Material for sequencing was PBMCs. The clonotype originates from a young woman in good health and CMV-seronegative. The chain combines TRBV4-1 with TRBJ1-5; D perhaps matches TRBD1 (6 bases). The CDR3 sequence: CASSQDKGEVGQPQHF. The CDR3 DNA sequence: TGCGCCAGCAGCCAAGATAAGGGGGAAGTGGGACAGCCCCAGCATTTT.